This paragraph covers one T cell receptor beta chain sequence. The V end lost 4 bases, the J end lost 3 bases, and 4 bases lay between the germline ends. CDR1 and CDR2 from the germline V gene are SGHRS and YFSETQ. There are 12 residues in the CDR3. This entry belongs to a study of cytomegalovirus exposure and HLA in healthy donors. The PCR contained 60 Vbeta and 13 Jbeta primers. Only in-frame clones appear in the TCRdb table, and some are missing; sequencing was by immunoSEQ multiplex PCR. The repertoire holds about 190,000 clones, with almost 75% as singletons. The TCR comes from a woman aged 25 to 45 in good health and CMV-seropositive. The sample taken for sequencing was PBMCs. The chain uses TRBV5-1 and TRBJ2-2; D is undetermined. CDR3 region: CASSIYTGELFF. CDR3 bases: TGCGCCAGCAGCATATACACCGGGGAGCTGTTTTTT.